This TCR beta chain was documented in a study of blood T cell repertoires in COVID-19. Among Cohort 3 donors, those recovered had two negative PCRs, clearance, or symptom resolution. Original processing methods: Reference gene primer amplification in the assay estimated nucleated cell counts. Clones were sequenced by immunoSEQ multiplex PCR, and TCRdb holds only the in-frame ones, with some missing. V, J and clone size reflect that table, while D and trimming were determined from the DNA. This sample has approximately 380,000 clones, with around nine tenths found just once. Germline V gene data show CDR1 as DFQATT and CDR2 as SNEGSKA (reference sequence). The length of the CDR3 is 15 residues. V lost 3 bases, J lost 1 base, and 13 bases lay in between.

This clonotype originated in a woman younger than 35 who had recovered from COVID-19. This rearrangement joins TRBV20-1 to TRBJ2-4; D may be TRBD1 (6 bases). The source material was PBMCs or T cells enriched from blood (not recorded which). The CDR3, as DNA: TGCAGTGCTAGTAAGGGACATGGGGCCAAAAACATTCAGTACTTC. The encoded protein is CSASKGHGAKNIQYF.